Shown below are 27 T cell receptor beta chains from a single sample sequenced in a study of CD8 T cells in Susac syndrome (dated by TCRdb to between 2018 and 2021). Library method: the immunoSEQ multiplex PCR assay. RNA was extracted using the RNeasy kit, and about 0.5 to 1 ug of the RNA was reverse transcribed with random hexamers. In TCRdb, the public reads were trimmed at Q25 with fastp and aligned with MiXCR, with productive beta chains retained. One record per CDR3 amino acid sequence lists the most common genes and DNA. The sample has under 200,000 distinct CDR3 sequences on record, 85% to 95% of them singletons. 0.15% to 0.2% of the sample is held by the ten biggest clonotypes. Source material: CD8+ T cells from PBMCs. The source is a human donor with Susac syndrome.

V gene TRBV23-1 combines with J gene TRBJ1-5; 9 nucleotides line up with TRBD1. TRBV23-1 is given ORF status, its function remaining uncertain. J lost 15 bases, V lost 2 bases, and 11 bases had no gene match. CDR3 length: 14 residues. The CDR3 is CASSQGDREPPRHF. The CDR3 DNA is TGCGCCAGCAGTCAAGGGGACAGGGAACCTCCGCGGCATTTT.

The V call is TRBV10-2, the J call TRBJ2-1; TRBD1 agrees at 8 bases. The CDR3 spans 15 residues. Germline trimming cut 6 bases from V and 5 bases from J; bases unmatched to any gene: 9. Germline V gene data show CDR1 as WSHSY and CDR2 as SAAADI. The CDR3: CASSDYGTGHNEQFF. CDR3 DNA: TGCGCCAGCAGCGATTACGGGACAGGTCACAATGAGCAGTTCTTC.

This chain links TRBV6-5 with TRBJ2-7; no firm D call. CDR1 is MNHEY, CDR2 SVGAGI, per germline. The CDR3 sequence is 15 residues long. V was shortened by 0 bases and J by 4 bases, with 13 bases between the two germline ends. CDR3 DNA: TGTGCCAGCAGTTACTCGGTACAGAGCTTTTACGAGCAGTACTTC. Its protein is CASSYSVQSFYEQYF.

This clonotype appeared once. The gene calls are TRBV20-1 and TRBJ2-1; 7 bases map to TRBD2. CDR1 and CDR2 (germline): DFQATT, SNEGSKA (reference sequence). The CDR3 length is 15 residues. V was pared by 0 bases and J by 7 bases, with 9 bases of the junction left unmatched. CDR3 nucleotide sequence: TGCAGTGCTAGAGATCAAGCGGGATATTTGAATGAGCAGTTCTTC. This translates into CSARDQAGYLNEQFF.

The chain employs TRBV6-2 or TRBV6-3 and TRBJ2-2, with D maybe TRBD2 (6 bases). The CDR3 sequence is 16 residues long. The V gene lost 2 bases and the J gene lost 0 bases, with 10 bases spanning the gap. Germline V gene data show CDR1 as MNHEY and CDR2 as SVGEGT. The CDR3 here is CASSYGGLPNTGELFF. The CDR3 coding sequence is TGTGCCAGCAGTTACGGGGGACTTCCGAACACCGGGGAGCTGTTTTTT.

The chain carries TRBV4-1 and TRBJ2-2, with 7 positions matching TRBD1. V shed 4 bases and J 6 bases; nucleotides not matched to a gene: 5. CDR1 and CDR2 (germline): MGHRA, YSYEKL. The CDR3 runs 14 residues. Here the CDR3 reads CASSPTQGAGELFF. The CDR3 DNA follows: TGCGCCAGCAGCCCAACCCAGGGGGCCGGGGAGCTGTTTTTT.

The chain combines TRBV24-1 with TRBJ2-3; 9 bases align to TRBD1. This CDR3 comprises 16 residues. J was trimmed by 3 bases and V by 4 bases; bases with no gene match: 7. CDR1 is KGHDR and CDR2 is SFDVKD in the germline V gene. CDR3 nucleotides: TGTGCCACCAGTGAGGGCCGAGACAGGGGGACAGATACGCAGTATTTT. This codes for CATSEGRDRGTDTQYF.

This clonotype showed up just once. The chain employs TRBV11-2 and TRBJ1-6, with D maybe TRBD1 (6 bases). V was cut by 5 bases and J by 3 bases, with 14 bases left in between. CDR1 and CDR2 (germline): SGHAT, FQNNGV. This CDR3 is 16 amino acids long. The CDR3 protein is CASSDSGEVYNSPLHF. The CDR3 DNA sequence: TGTGCCAGCAGCGACTCAGGGGAGGTCTATAATTCACCCCTCCACTTT.

The chain links TRBV4-1 to TRBJ2-7; TRBD1 aligns across 11 bases. V was pared by 4 bases and J by 4 bases, with 6 bases of the junction left unmatched. Germline CDR1 MGHRA, CDR2 YSYEKL. The CDR3 has 15 amino acids. CDR3 protein: CASSLPGQGVYEQYF. The CDR3 nucleotides are TGCGCCAGCAGCCTACCGGGACAGGGGGTATACGAGCAGTACTTC.

The gene calls are TRBV4-1 and TRBJ1-6; D is uncertain. Germline CDR1 is MGHRA and CDR2 is YSYEKL. The V and J ends lost 1 base and 11 bases respectively, with 6 bases between them. This CDR3 region has 12 residues. For the CDR3, the DNA is TGCGCCAGCAGCCAAGGTGGTACACCCCTCCACTTT. Translated: CASSQGGTPLHF.

J is TRBJ2-7 and V is TRBV27, with 10 bases identical to TRBD1. Germline CDR1 is MNHEY and CDR2 is SMNVEV (reference sequence). This CDR3 region has 14 residues. V lost 4 bases to trimming and J lost 5 bases; unmatched junction nucleotides: 5. The CDR3 nucleotides read TGTGCCAGCAGTTCAGCGGACAGGGGGAACGAGCAGTACTTC. Its translation: CASSSADRGNEQYF.

The chain carries TRBV12-5 and TRBJ1-1; TRBD1 is a possible D gene (6 bases). The CDR3 loop spans 15 amino acids. The germline V gene encodes CDR1 LGHNT and CDR2 FRNRAP. V lost 1 base and J lost 0, with 9 bases in between. The CDR3, as DNA: TGTGCTAGTGGTTTGGGGACAGCAATGAACACTGAAGCTTTCTTT. Protein product: CASGLGTAMNTEAFF.

The gene calls are TRBV18 and TRBJ1-1; weak D call: TRBD1 (5 bases). V was clipped by 0 bases and J by 3 bases, with 5 bases between them. Germline loops: CDR1 KGHSH, CDR2 LQKENI. The CDR3 spans 13 residues. CDR3 residues: CASSPPGDTEAFF. The CDR3 DNA follows: TGTGCCAGCTCACCACCGGGGGACACTGAAGCTTTCTTT.

This rearrangement joins TRBV3-1 to TRBJ1-1, with 9 bases that match TRBD1. The germline V gene has CDR1 LGHDT and CDR2 YNNKEL (reference sequence). The CDR3 runs to 14 residues. Trimming took 4 bases from V and 5 from J; bases not matched to a gene: 5. This chain's CDR3 is CASSLRQGGTEAFF. The CDR3 bases are TGTGCCAGCAGCCTGCGACAGGGGGGGACTGAAGCTTTCTTT.

The CDR3 spells CAISYRGSGELFF. The DNA of the CDR3 is TGTGCCATATCTTACAGGGGTTCCGGGGAGCTGTTTTTT. This chain uses TRBV2 with TRBJ2-2; 7 bases align to TRBD1. J was trimmed by 6 bases and V by 10 bases; bases with no gene match: 8. The CDR3 covers 13 residues. CDR1 SNHLY and CDR2 FYNNEI come from the germline V gene.

This clonotype was detected once. The chain couples TRBV30 to TRBJ1-1; possibly TRBD1 for D (6 bases). The V end lost 1 base, the J end lost 1 base, and 10 bases lay between the germline ends. CDR1 is GTSNPN, CDR2 SVGIG, per germline (reference sequence). The CDR3 has 14 residues. CDR3 region: CAWSEGGENTEAFF. The CDR3 DNA is TGTGCCTGGAGTGAGGGGGGCGAGAACACTGAAGCTTTCTTT. Full variable domain (rest looked up from reference TRBV30 and TRBJ1-1): SQTIHQWPATLVQPVGSPLSLECTVEGTSNPNLYWYRQAAGRGLQLLFYSVGIGQISSEVPQNLSASRPQDRQFILSSKKLLLSDSGFYLCAWSEGGENTEAFFGQGTRLTVV.

V is TRBV2 and J is TRBJ2-5; TRBD2 matches 13 bases. The CDR3 runs to 15 residues. Germline loops: CDR1 SNHLY, CDR2 FYNNEI. With V trimmed by 9 bases and J by 5 bases, 9 bases remained unmatched. Here the CDR3 reads CARRTSGSMRETQYF. The CDR3 bases are TGTGCCAGGAGGACTAGCGGGAGCATGCGGGAGACCCAGTACTTC.

V usage is TRBV28 and J usage is TRBJ2-7, with a tentative D call TRBD2 (6 bases). The CDR3 spans 15 residues. V lost 4 bases to trimming and J lost 3 bases, with 16 bases between them. CDR1 is MDHEN and CDR2 is SYDVKM in the germline V gene. The CDR3 coding sequence is TGTGCCAGCAGTTCCGAAACGGGAGATATCTACGAGCAGTACTTC. This encodes CASSSETGDIYEQYF.

The V call is TRBV6-5, the J call TRBJ1-2, with TRBD1 identical over 10 bases. This CDR3 is built from 13 residues. The germline gives CDR1 MNHEY, CDR2 SVGAGI. V gave up 6 bases and J gave up 13 bases; unmatched junction bases: 11. CDR3 in DNA: TGTGCCAGCAGCCCAACCGGGACAGGGGACGGCACCTTC. Translation: CASSPTGTGDGTF.

The V and J genes are TRBV28 and TRBJ2-7, with TRBD1 matching 8 bases. CDR1 MDHEN and CDR2 SYDVKM come from the germline V gene. The J segment lost 5 bases and the V segment lost 6 bases, leaving 9 bases of the junction unmatched. This CDR3 region has 14 residues. CDR3 DNA: TGTGCCAGCAGCCCACGGACAGGGACCAACGAGCAGTACTTC. Its translation is CASSPRTGTNEQYF. Full variable domain (rest looked up from reference TRBV28 and TRBJ2-7): DVKVTQSSRYLVKRTGEKVFLECVQDMDHENMFWYRQDPGLGLRLIYFSYDVKMKEKGDIPEGYSVSREKKERFSLILESASTNQTSMYLCASSPRTGTNEQYFGPGTRLTVT.

The chain carries TRBV13 and TRBJ2-4; 11 positions match TRBD2. The V gene's germline CDR1 is PRHDT and CDR2 FYEKMQ (reference sequence). With 4 bases clipped from V and 12 bases from J, the junction kept 14 bases outside the gene matches. The CDR3 consists of 16 residues. The CDR3 sequence: CASSSLLSGRGMDQYF. The CDR3 nucleotides read TGTGCCAGCAGCTCCCTCCTTAGCGGGAGGGGAATGGATCAGTACTTC.

V gene TRBV6-2 or TRBV6-3 combines with J gene TRBJ2-7; maybe TRBD1 (5 bases). Germline CDR1 and CDR2: MNHEY and SVGEGT. V dropped 3 bases and J dropped 2 bases, with 17 bases sitting between them. The CDR3 length is 16 residues. CDR3 sequence reads: CASSYSPDSPPYEQYF. The CDR3 DNA reads TGTGCCAGCAGTTATAGCCCCGACAGTCCCCCCTACGAGCAGTACTTC.

V and J are TRBV3-1 and TRBJ2-7; 10 bases fit TRBD1. Trimming at V came to 2 bases and at J to 6 bases, leaving 4 bases not matched to a gene. CDR1 is LGHDT, CDR2 YNNKEL, per germline (reference sequence). The CDR3 consists of 14 residues. The CDR3 DNA reads as TGTGCCAGCAGCCAAAGGACAGGGGGGGGCGAGCAGTACTTC. Translated: CASSQRTGGGEQYF.

The chain uses TRBV9 and TRBJ2-5; D gene ambiguous. Germline assignment: CDR1 SGDLS and CDR2 YYNGEE. The CDR3 covers 13 residues. Deletions cut 4 bases from V and 4 bases from J, with 11 bases between. CDR3 nucleotides: TGTGCCAGCAGCTCGAATTTATTAGAGACCCAGTACTTC. This encodes CASSSNLLETQYF.

This rearrangement joins TRBV5-1 to TRBJ2-7; a possible D gene is TRBD2 (5 bases). This CDR3 has 14 residues. The V gene lost 4 bases and the J gene lost 1 base, with 12 bases spanning the gap. The germline gives CDR1 SGHRS, CDR2 YFSETQ. CDR3 sequence: CASSPDGLSYEQYF. In DNA, the CDR3 is TGCGCCAGCAGCCCGGACGGACTTTCCTACGAGCAGTACTTC.

This clonotype was found once. J is TRBJ1-5 and V is TRBV20-1; D unclear. The CDR3 consists of 14 residues. Germline values: CDR1 DFQATT, CDR2 SNEGSKA (reference sequence). Trimming cost V 3 bases and J 4 bases, with 13 bases left between them. CDR3 amino acids: CSARASRNNQPQHF. The CDR3 DNA reads as TGCAGTGCTAGGGCCTCGAGGAATAATCAGCCCCAGCATTTT.

The rearrangement uses TRBV29-1 and TRBJ1-2; 11 nucleotides align to TRBD1. The CDR3 contains 14 residues. The V segment lost 6 bases and the J segment 5 bases; nucleotides outside the gene matches: 8. CDR1 and CDR2 (germline): SQVTM, ANQGSEA. CDR3 bases: TGCAGCGTCGCCGGGACAGGGGGAAGTTATGGCTACACCTTC. Translated: CSVAGTGGSYGYTF. Full variable domain (outside the CDR3, taken from reference TRBV29-1 and TRBJ1-2): SAVISQKPSRDICQRGTSLTIQCQVDSQVTMMFWYRQQPGQSLTLIATANQGSEATYESGFVIDKFPISRPNLTFSTLTVSNMSPEDSSIYLCSVAGTGGSYGYTFGSGTRLTVV.